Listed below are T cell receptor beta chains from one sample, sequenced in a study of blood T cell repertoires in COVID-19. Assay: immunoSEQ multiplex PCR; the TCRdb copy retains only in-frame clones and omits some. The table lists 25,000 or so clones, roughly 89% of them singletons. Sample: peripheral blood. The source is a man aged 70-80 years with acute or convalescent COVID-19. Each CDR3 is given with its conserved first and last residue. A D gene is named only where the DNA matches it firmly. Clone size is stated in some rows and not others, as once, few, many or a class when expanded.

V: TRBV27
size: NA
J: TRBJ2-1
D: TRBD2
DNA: TGTGCCAGCAGTTCCTTCCTTATAGAAGCTAGCGGGAGAGGGAATGAGCAGTTCTTC
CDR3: CASSSFLIEASGRGNEQFF

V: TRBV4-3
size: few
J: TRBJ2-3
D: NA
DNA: TGCGCCAGCAGCCATCTAACTAGTGGCACAGATACGCAGTATTTT
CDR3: CASSHLTSGTDTQYF

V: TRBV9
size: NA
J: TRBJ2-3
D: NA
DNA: TGTGCCAGCAGCGTTCGGGTTAGCACAGATACGCAGTATTTT
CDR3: CASSVRVSTDTQYF

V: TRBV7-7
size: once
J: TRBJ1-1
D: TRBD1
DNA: TGTGCCAGCAGCTTAGACAGGGGGAGTGAAGCTTTCTTT
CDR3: CASSLDRGSEAFF

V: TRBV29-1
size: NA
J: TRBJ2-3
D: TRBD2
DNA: TGCAGCGGGCGGCTGGCGGGAGGCGCAGATACGCAGTATTTT
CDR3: CSGRLAGGADTQYF

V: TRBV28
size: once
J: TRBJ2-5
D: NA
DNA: TGTGCCAGCAGCTATACAGAGTCCGAAGAGACCCAGTACTTC
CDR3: CASSYTESEETQYF

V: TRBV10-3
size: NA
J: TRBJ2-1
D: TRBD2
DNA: TGTGCCATCAGTGAGTCGGGGGCGGGAGGTAACTACAATGAGCAGTTCTTC
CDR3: CAISESGAGGNYNEQFF

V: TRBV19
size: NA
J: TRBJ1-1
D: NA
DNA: TGTGCCAGTAGTATTCCGGCAGGGCTGGACACTGAAGCTTTCTTT
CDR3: CASSIPAGLDTEAFF

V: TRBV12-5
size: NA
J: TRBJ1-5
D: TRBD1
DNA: TGTGCTAGTGTGCCGGGACAGGGGGTGTTGCTTTTCAGCCAGCATTTT
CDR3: CASVPGQGVLLFSQHF

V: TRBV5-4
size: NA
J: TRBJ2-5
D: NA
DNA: TGTGCCAGCAGCCCGTCCGGGGTTAGGAAGACCCAGTACTTC
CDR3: CASSPSGVRKTQYF

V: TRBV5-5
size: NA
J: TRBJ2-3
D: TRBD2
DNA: TGTGCCAGCAGCCCAACTAGCGGGACCACAGATACGCAGTATTTT
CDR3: CASSPTSGTTDTQYF

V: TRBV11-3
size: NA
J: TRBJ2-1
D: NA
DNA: TGTGCCAGCAGCTTACCCAGCTACAATGAGCAGTTCTTC
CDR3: CASSLPSYNEQFF

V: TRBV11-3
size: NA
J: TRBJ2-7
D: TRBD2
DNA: TGTGCCAGCAGCTTAGGGACTACTAGCGGGAGTTACGAGCAGTACTTC
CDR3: CASSLGTTSGSYEQYF

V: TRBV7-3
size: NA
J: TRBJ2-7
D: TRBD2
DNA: TGTGCCAGCAGTCCTAGCGGATCCTACGAGCAGTACTTC
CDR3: CASSPSGSYEQYF

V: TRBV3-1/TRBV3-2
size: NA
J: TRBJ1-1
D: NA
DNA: TGTGCCAGCAGCCAGGGCGGAGGAAACACTGAAGCTTTCTTT
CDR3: CASSQGGGNTEAFF

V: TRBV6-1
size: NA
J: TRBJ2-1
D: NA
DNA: TGTGCCAGCAGTGAGTTTGGACAGAGGGACTACAATGAGCAGTTCTTC
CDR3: CASSEFGQRDYNEQFF

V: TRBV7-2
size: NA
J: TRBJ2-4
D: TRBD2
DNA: TGTGCCAGCAGCCCCCGTTCGGGGGGAGCCAAAAACATTCAGTACTTC
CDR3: CASSPRSGGAKNIQYF

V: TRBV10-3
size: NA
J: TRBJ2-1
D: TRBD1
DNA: TGTGCCATCAGGGAAGGGACAGGGGATGAGCAGTTCTTC
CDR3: CAIREGTGDEQFF

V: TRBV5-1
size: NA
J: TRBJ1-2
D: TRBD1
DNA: TGCGCCAGCAGTTCAGGGGGCCTATATGGCTACACCTTC
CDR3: CASSSGGLYGYTF

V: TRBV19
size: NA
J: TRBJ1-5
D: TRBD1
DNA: TGTGCCAGCCGACGGGGAAACAGGGGGCAGGGTCAGCCCCAGCATTTT
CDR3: CASRRGNRGQGQPQHF

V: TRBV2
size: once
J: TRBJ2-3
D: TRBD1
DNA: TGTGCCAGCAGTGAAGCCAACAGGGGGGATACGCAGTATTTT
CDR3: CASSEANRGDTQYF

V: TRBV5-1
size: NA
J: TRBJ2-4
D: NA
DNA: TGCGCCAGCAGCTGGGGGGACGGCCTAGCCAAAAACATTCAGTACTTC
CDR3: CASSWGDGLAKNIQYF

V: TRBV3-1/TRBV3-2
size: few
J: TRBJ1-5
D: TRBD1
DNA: TGTGCCAGCAGTCCCGGGACAGATCAGCCCCAGCATTTT
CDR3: CASSPGTDQPQHF

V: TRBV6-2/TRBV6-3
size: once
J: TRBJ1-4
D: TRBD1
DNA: TGTGCCAGCAGTTCGCCGGGACAGAAAAATGAAAAACTGTTTTTT
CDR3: CASSSPGQKNEKLFF

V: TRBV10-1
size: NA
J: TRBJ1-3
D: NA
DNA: TGCGCCAGCAGGGGAGACGGGAGAAGAACTGGAAACACCATATATTTT
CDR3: CASRGDGRRTGNTIYF

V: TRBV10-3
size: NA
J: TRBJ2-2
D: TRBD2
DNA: TGTGCCATCAGCGCCGGGACTAGCGGAAACACCGGGGAGCTGTTTTTT
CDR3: CAISAGTSGNTGELFF

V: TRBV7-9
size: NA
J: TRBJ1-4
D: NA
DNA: TGTGCCAGCAGCTTAATGGGGGGAAGTGAAAAACTGTTTTTT
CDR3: CASSLMGGSEKLFF

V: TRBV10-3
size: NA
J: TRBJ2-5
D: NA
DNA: TGTGCCACCTCGGACAGCCTACAAGAGACCCAGTACTTC
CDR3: CATSDSLQETQYF

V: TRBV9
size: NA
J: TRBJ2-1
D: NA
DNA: TGTGCCAGCAGCGGCGGAGGATTACGTAGCGATGAGCAGTTCTTC
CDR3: CASSGGGLRSDEQFF

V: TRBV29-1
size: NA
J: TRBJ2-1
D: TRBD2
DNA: TGCAGCGGAATGGGACTAGCGGGTCACAATGAGCAGTTCTTC
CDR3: CSGMGLAGHNEQFF

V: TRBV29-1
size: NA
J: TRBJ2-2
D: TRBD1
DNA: TGCAGCGTAGGGACAGGGGGCACAAGTACCGGGGAGCTGTTTTTT
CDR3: CSVGTGGTSTGELFF

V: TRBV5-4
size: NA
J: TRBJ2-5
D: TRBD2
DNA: TGTGCCAGCAGTCGACTAGCGGGAGGGGAGACCCAGTACTTC
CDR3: CASSRLAGGETQYF

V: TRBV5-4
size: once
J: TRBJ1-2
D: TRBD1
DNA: TGTGCCAGCAGCTCAGCAAGGACAGGGGCCGCGCGAGACACCTTC
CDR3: CASSSARTGAARDTF

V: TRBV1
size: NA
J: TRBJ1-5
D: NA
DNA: TGCACCAGCAGCCAACATCTATACAGTGGGTCCGTTAGCAATCAGCCCCAGCATTTT
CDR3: CTSSQHLYSGSVSNQPQHF

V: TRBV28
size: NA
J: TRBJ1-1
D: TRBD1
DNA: TGTGCCAGCAGACCTTTCGGGACAGGCCAGGGCACTGAAGCTTTCTTT
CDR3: CASRPFGTGQGTEAFF

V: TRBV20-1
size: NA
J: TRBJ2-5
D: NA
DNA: TGCAGTGGTACTCTCCAAGAGACCCAGTACTTC
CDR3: CSGTLQETQYF